This T cell receptor (beta chain) was profiled in a study of technical replicates of blood from a handful of donors. Looked up from germline, CDR1 is MNHEY and CDR2 is SVGAGI. The trim removed 6 bases at V and 5 bases at J, leaving 6 bases unmatched. This CDR3 is built from 13 residues. Here immunoSEQ multiplex PCR was the method, and the copy in TCRdb shows in-frame clones only, minus some. Altogether 76,000 or so clones are present, 80% to 90% being singletons, with the ten largest covering 4.8%. Input material: PBMCs. The chain joins TRBV6-5 to TRBJ2-5; 7 positions agree with TRBD1. This TCR was recovered from a human donor in good health. Some clones in this sample may be carry-over from other donors' samples. The CDR3 is CASRRDRFETQYF. DNA of the CDR3: TGTGCCAGCAGAAGGGACAGATTTGAGACCCAGTACTTC.